This passage covers 21 T cell receptor beta chains from one sample sequenced in a study of cytomegalovirus exposure and HLA in healthy donors. It was with 60 Vbeta and 13 Jbeta primers that the PCR ran. Clones were sequenced by immunoSEQ multiplex PCR, and TCRdb holds only the in-frame ones, with some missing. The sample contains approximately 150,000 clones, more than 70% of which appear only once. Sequenced material: PBMCs. These receptors originate from a woman aged 55-70 years in good health and CMV-seronegative.

CDR3 in amino acids: CASSFLVDFDRPNTEAFF. The CDR3 nucleotides are TGTGCCAGCAGCTTTCTCGTGGATTTTGACAGACCGAACACTGAAGCTTTCTTT. V and J are TRBV11-2 and TRBJ1-1; TRBD1 is a possible D gene (5 bases). Deletions cut 3 bases from V and 1 base from J, with 21 bases between. CDR3 size: 18 residues. Germline V CDR1 and CDR2: SGHAT, FQNNGV. Combining the CDR3 with reference TRBV11-2 and TRBJ1-1 gives the whole variable domain EAGVAQSPRYKIIEKRQSVAFWCNPISGHATLYWYQQILGQGPKLLIQFQNNGVVDDSQLPKDRFSAERLKGVDSTLKIQPAKLEDSAVYLCASSFLVDFDRPNTEAFFGQGTRLTVV.

The chain joins TRBV7-2 to TRBJ2-3; the match to TRBD2 covers 9 bases. Trimming at V came to 1 base and at J to 3 bases, leaving 14 bases not matched to a gene. This CDR3 has 19 amino acids. The germline V gene has CDR1 SGHTA and CDR2 FQGNSA. The CDR3 loop reads CASSLGSGTGLAVTDTQYF. The CDR3 DNA reads TGTGCCAGCAGCTTAGGTTCAGGAACGGGACTAGCAGTGACAGATACGCAGTATTTT. Supplemented by reference TRBV7-2 and TRBJ2-3, the full variable domain reads GAGVSQSPSNKVTEKGKDVELRCDPISGHTALYWYRQSLGQGLEFLIYFQGNSAPDKSGLPSDRFSAERTGGSVSTLTIQRTQQEDSAVYLCASSLGSGTGLAVTDTQYFGPGTRLTVL.

A few counts support this clone. The V call is TRBV11-2, the J call TRBJ1-4; the match to TRBD1 covers 8 bases. The CDR3 is 14 amino acids. With 1 base clipped from V and 8 bases from J, the junction kept 3 bases outside the gene matches. Germline V CDR1 and CDR2: SGHAT, FQNNGV. The CDR3 loop is CASSLADRGEKLFF. In DNA form, the CDR3 reads TGTGCCAGCAGCTTAGCCGACAGGGGCGAAAAACTGTTTTTT.

The J gene is TRBJ2-7, the V gene TRBV6-5; 8 nucleotides match TRBD2. CDR1 is MNHEY, CDR2 SVGAGI, per germline. This CDR3 comprises 15 residues. The junction had 3 bases not matched to a gene; V was cut back by 2 bases and J by 0 bases. CDR3 residues: CASSYLRGDSYEQYF. The DNA for the CDR3 is TGTGCCAGCAGTTACCTGCGGGGGGACTCCTACGAGCAGTACTTC.

CDR3 bases: TGTGCCAGCAGGGAGGGACAGGGAAATGAAAAACTGTTTTTT. This gives the protein CASREGQGNEKLFF. The rearrangement uses TRBV6-5 and TRBJ1-4, with 9 bases fitting TRBD1. Germline V CDR1 and CDR2: MNHEY, SVGAGI. V lost 6 bases to trimming and J lost 5 bases; unmatched junction nucleotides: 4. This CDR3 is built from 14 residues.

Comments on this clone: Other DNA sequences in this specimen translate into the identical CDR3. This chain connects TRBV7-8 to TRBJ2-1; 9 bases map to TRBD2. The V segment lost 4 bases and the J segment 8 bases; nucleotides outside the gene matches: 9. This CDR3 region has 15 residues. Germline CDR1 reads SGHVS; CDR2 reads FQNEAQ. CDR3 coding DNA: TGTGCCAGCAGCTCCAGGCTAGCGGGATGGTATGAGCAGTTCTTC. Translation gives CASSSRLAGWYEQFF.

The V call is TRBV25-1, the J call TRBJ1-2; TRBD1 matches at 7 bases. The germline V gene has CDR1 MGHDK and CDR2 SYGVNS. V shed 7 bases, J shed 8 bases, and the junction held 4 bases outside the gene matches. The CDR3 covers 11 residues. In DNA, the CDR3 is TGTGCCAGCAAACAGGGGATGGGCTACACCTTC. Protein product: CASKQGMGYTF.

The V call is TRBV27, the J call TRBJ1-4, with D possibly matching TRBD1 (6 bases). Trimming took off 5 bases at V and 2 bases at J, with 18 bases between the two ends. Germline V gene sequence: CDR1 MNHEY, CDR2 SMNVEV (reference sequence). The CDR3 consists of 17 residues. The CDR3 nucleotides are TGTGCCAGCAGTCCCCGAGGGGGGGTGACGACTAATGAAAAACTGTTTTTT. This codes for CASSPRGGVTTNEKLFF. Using reference TRBV27 and TRBJ1-4 for the parts outside the CDR3, the full variable domain is EAQVTQNPRYLITVTGKKLTVTCSQNMNHEYMSWYRQDPGLGLRQIYYSMNVEVTDKGDVPEGYKVSRKEKRNFPLILESPSPNQTSLYFCASSPRGGVTTNEKLFFGSGTQLSVL.

The gene calls are TRBV18 and TRBJ1-5; the D gene is possibly TRBD1 (5 bases). Germline V gene data show CDR1 as KGHSH and CDR2 as LQKENI. V was pared by 5 bases and J by 3 bases, with 11 bases between. The CDR3 covers 14 residues. This CDR3 is CASSTTEINQPQHF. CDR3 nucleotide sequence: TGTGCCAGCTCAACGACAGAAATCAATCAGCCCCAGCATTTT.

The chain couples TRBV28 to TRBJ2-5; 11 bases are shared with TRBD1. The CDR3 spans 15 residues. Germline lookup yields CDR1 MDHEN and CDR2 SYDVKM. With V trimmed by 4 bases and J by 5 bases, 6 bases remained unmatched. The CDR3 coding sequence is TGTGCCAGCAGTTCACCGGGACAGGGGGTTGAGACCCAGTACTTC. This codes for CASSSPGQGVETQYF.

V and J are TRBV6-6 and TRBJ1-4, with D perhaps TRBD1 (5 bases). Trimming removed 2 bases from V and 0 bases from J, with 7 bases in between. Germline V gives CDR1 MNHNY, CDR2 SVGAGI (reference sequence). The length of the CDR3 is 15 residues. CDR3 in amino acids: CASSYPGATNEKLFF. CDR3 in DNA: TGTGCCAGCAGTTACCCGGGGGCAACTAATGAAAAACTGTTTTTT.

This clone appeared a few times. The V gene is TRBV5-4, the J gene TRBJ2-2; the D gene is possibly TRBD2 (6 bases). Germline values: CDR1 SGHNT, CDR2 YYREEE (reference sequence). There are 15 residues in the CDR3. V gave up 0 bases and J gave up 1 base, with 7 bases separating them. CDR3: CASSLGGVNTGELFF. The DNA of the CDR3 is TGTGCCAGCAGCTTGGGCGGGGTGAACACCGGGGAGCTGTTTTTT.

The sample holds a few counts of this clone. The chain recombines TRBV5-1 with TRBJ1-1, with D unresolved. This CDR3 is 14 amino acids long. The germline V and J ends were trimmed by 4 bases and 0 bases, with 10 bases remaining between them. CDR1 is SGHRS and CDR2 is YFSETQ in the germline V gene. The CDR3 spells CASSPGDLNTEAFF. The CDR3 coding sequence is TGCGCCAGCAGCCCCGGGGATTTGAACACTGAAGCTTTCTTT.

The chain carries TRBV19 and TRBJ1-2; D call uncertain. Trimming removed 6 bases from V and 0 bases from J, with 26 bases in between. This CDR3 has 19 residues. Germline assignment: CDR1 LNHDA and CDR2 SQIVND (reference sequence). The CDR3 here is CASRVNIGRPANTNYGYTF. CDR3 DNA: TGTGCCAGTAGGGTCAACATTGGGCGCCCGGCCAACACTAACTATGGCTACACCTTC.

The chain combines TRBV27 with TRBJ2-2; 10 bases match TRBD2. V trimming: 7 bases; J trimming: 5 bases; junction bases outside the gene matches: 7. The CDR3 covers 15 residues. Germline V gene lookup returns CDR1 MNHEY and CDR2 SMNVEV (reference sequence). CDR3 bases: TGTGCCAGCAAACCGGGACTAGCGCCGACCGGGGAGCTGTTTTTT. It is translated as CASKPGLAPTGELFF.

This clone has a handful of counts. This chain joins TRBV19 and TRBJ2-5; 7 positions match TRBD1. Germline loops: CDR1 LNHDA, CDR2 SQIVND (reference sequence). V lost 8 bases to trimming and J lost 1 base; unmatched junction nucleotides: 10. CDR3 length: 15 residues. The CDR3 region has the DNA TGTGCCAGTGGGACCACAGGGGCCGGCCAAGAGACCCAGTACTTC. It is translated as CASGTTGAGQETQYF.

The V and J genes are TRBV5-1 and TRBJ1-2; 7 bases match TRBD1. The CDR3 sequence is 14 residues long. J lost 2 bases, V lost 3 bases, and 4 bases had no gene match. CDR1 is SGHRS and CDR2 is YFSETQ in the germline V gene. CDR3 nucleotides: TGCGCCAGCAGCTCGACGGGACAGAACTATGGCTACACCTTC. Translating gives CASSSTGQNYGYTF. Drawing the rest from reference TRBV5-1 and TRBJ1-2, the complete variable domain is KAGVTQTPRYLIKTRGQQVTLSCSPISGHRSVSWYQQTPGQGLQFLFEYFSETQRNKGNFPGRFSGRQFSNSRSEMNVSTLELGDSALYLCASSSTGQNYGYTFGSGTRLTVV.

The V and J genes are TRBV28 and TRBJ1-2; tentatively, D is TRBD1 (5 bases). The CDR3 extends over 13 amino acids. CDR1 and CDR2 (germline): MDHEN, SYDVKM. Trimming left V 6 bases short and J 5 bases short, with 13 bases between. In nucleotides, the CDR3 is TGTGCCAGCAGCCGTGACAGAAAGTATGGCTACACCTTC. It codes for CASSRDRKYGYTF.

V is TRBV7-9 and J is TRBJ2-7; D is possibly TRBD1 (6 bases). V gave up 5 bases and J gave up 4 bases, with 9 bases separating them. This CDR3 spans 12 amino acids. Germline CDR1 SEHNR, CDR2 FQNEAQ (reference sequence). The CDR3, as DNA: TGTGCCAGCAGCGGCGACAGGTACGAGCAGTACTTC. Residues: CASSGDRYEQYF.

The rearrangement links TRBV2 to TRBJ2-1; TRBD2 matches at 12 bases. Germline lookup yields CDR1 SNHLY and CDR2 FYNNEI. The CDR3 totals 13 residues. J was trimmed by 4 bases and V by 10 bases; bases with no gene match: 2. This chain's CDR3 is CATGTSGYNEQFF. The DNA of the CDR3 is TGTGCCACCGGGACTAGCGGGTACAATGAGCAGTTCTTC.

V is TRBV19 and J is TRBJ2-1, with D tentatively TRBD2 (6 bases). The V end lost 3 bases, the J end lost 4 bases, and 16 bases lay between the germline ends. The germline gives CDR1 LNHDA, CDR2 SQIVND (reference sequence). The CDR3 is 16 residues long. This CDR3 reads CASSISVRSGYNEQFF. The DNA of the CDR3 is TGTGCCAGTAGTATCTCGGTTAGGAGCGGGTACAATGAGCAGTTCTTC.